This T cell receptor (beta chain) came from a study of early T cells in non-severe SARS-CoV-2 infection. About this clonotype: The target antigen is unknown.

Individual cDNA molecules were tagged with unique molecular identifiers. MiXCR, applied by TCRdb to the 5' RACE reads, yields one record per CDR3 protein. The sample contains 65,000 to 90,000 distinct CDR3 sequences, roughly 12% of which appear only once. Findings of the study overall: Clonotype matching in VDJdb favored anti-spike CD8 responses and did not capture private and CD4 specificities.

This CDR3 is 14 amino acids long. The germline V and J ends were trimmed by 5 bases and 5 bases, with 16 bases remaining between them. Germline lookup yields CDR1 SGHTA and CDR2 FQGNSA. The receptor was derived from an adult who was a healthcare worker with PCR-confirmed SARS-CoV-2 infection or an uninfected control (not recorded which). This sequence joins TRBV7-2 and TRBJ2-7; D call uncertain. The sequencing sample was made of whole blood. CDR3 sequence reads: CASSPKRSLHEQYF. In DNA form, the CDR3 reads TGTGCCAGCAGCCCTAAAAGAAGCCTACACGAGCAGTACTTC.